The 29 T cell receptor beta chains given below trace back to one sample, sequenced in a study of T cells of healthy individuals. TCRdb passed the 5' RACE reads through MiXCR, listing each CDR3 protein once. The table includes more than 60,000 distinct CDR3 sequences, roughly 17% detected once. These receptors all come from a human donor in good health.

V and J are TRBV7-2 and TRBJ1-5; 7 bases agree with TRBD1. Germline CDR1 and CDR2: SGHTA and FQGNSA. J was trimmed by 1 base and V by 1 base; bases with no gene match: 4. This CDR3 is built from 16 residues. The CDR3 loop is CASSLVGGPSNQPQHF. Here the CDR3 DNA reads TGTGCCAGCAGCTTAGTAGGGGGCCCAAGCAATCAGCCCCAGCATTTT. Using reference TRBV7-2 and TRBJ1-5 for the parts outside the CDR3, the full variable domain is GAGVSQSPSNKVTEKGKDVELRCDPISGHTALYWYRQSLGQGLEFLIYFQGNSAPDKSGLPSDRFSAERTGGSVSTLTIQRTQQEDSAVYLCASSLVGGPSNQPQHFGDGTRLSIL.

This clonotype occurred a few times. CDR3 in amino acids: CASSSITSYEQYF. The DNA of the CDR3 is TGTGCCAGCAGTTCAATCACCTCCTACGAGCAGTACTTC. The rearrangement joins TRBV27 to TRBJ2-7; D is unclear. The ends were cut back, 4 bases at V and 0 bases at J, with 7 bases in the middle. The CDR3 is 13 amino acids. CDR1 MNHEY and CDR2 SMNVEV come from the germline V gene (reference sequence).

This clonotype was counted many times. The CDR3 spells CASSSGPNTEAFF. The CDR3 DNA follows: TGTGCCAGCTCCTCAGGCCCGAACACTGAAGCTTTCTTT. The V gene is TRBV18, the J gene TRBJ1-1; D gene ambiguous. The germline V gene has CDR1 KGHSH and CDR2 LQKENI. Trimming left V 6 bases short and J 1 base short, with 9 bases between. CDR3 size: 13 residues.

The chain links TRBV7-6 to TRBJ1-6; tentatively, D is TRBD1 (6 bases). This CDR3 has 12 residues. V lost 5 bases and J 10 bases, leaving 9 bases between the germline ends. Germline-derived CDR1 and CDR2 are SGHVS and FNYEAQ. In DNA form, the CDR3 reads TGTGCCAGCAGCCCCGGACAGTCACCCCTCCACTTT. As protein: CASSPGQSPLHF. The variable domain in full, completed from reference TRBV7-6 and TRBJ1-6, reads GAGVSQSPRYKVTKRGQDVALRCDPISGHVSLYWYRQALGQGPEFLTYFNYEAQQDKSGLPNDRFSAERPEGSISTLTIQRTEQRDSAMYRCASSPGQSPLHFGNGTRLTVT.

Many counts were recorded for this clonotype. The V and J genes are TRBV9 and TRBJ2-1, with D possibly being TRBD1 (5 bases). V lost 5 bases, J lost 10 bases, and 10 bases lay in between. CDR3 length equals 11 residues. Germline lookup yields CDR1 SGDLS and CDR2 YYNGEE. The CDR3 loop is CASRGRGEQFF. CDR3 sequence (DNA): TGTGCCAGCAGGGGAAGGGGCGAGCAGTTCTTC. Full variable domain (rest looked up from reference TRBV9 and TRBJ2-1): DSGVTQTPKHLITATGQRVTLRCSPRSGDLSVYWYQQSLDQGLQFLIQYYNGEERAKGNILERFSAQQFPDLHSELNLSSLELGDSALYFCASRGRGEQFFGPGTRLTVL.

This chain links TRBV5-6 with TRBJ1-4, with D possibly TRBD1 on 6 matching bases. CDR3 length equals 15 residues. Germline CDR1 reads SGHDT; CDR2 reads YYEEEE. V was clipped by 0 bases and J by 2 bases, with 8 bases between them. CDR3 residues: CASSLGTGTNEKLFF. In nucleotides, the CDR3 is TGTGCCAGCAGCTTGGGAACAGGGACTAATGAAAAACTGTTTTTT.

This clonotype was detected many times. The genes are TRBV4-1 and TRBJ1-1; D is ambiguous. V was clipped by 7 bases and J by 3 bases, with 15 bases between them. The CDR3 consists of 14 residues. Germline V gene sequence: CDR1 MGHRA, CDR2 YSYEKL. The CDR3 DNA reads as TGCGCCAGCATATCCCTGGAAAGGGACACTGAAGCTTTCTTT. It specifies CASISLERDTEAFF.

This clonotype showed up just a few times. The chain links TRBV7-2 to TRBJ2-4; the match to TRBD1 covers 7 bases. Germline-derived CDR1 and CDR2 are SGHTA and FQGNSA. The V and J ends lost 5 bases and 5 bases, in that order; junction bases with no gene match: 6. The CDR3 covers 14 residues. The CDR3 loop reads CASSKGALENIQYF. The CDR3 DNA reads as TGTGCCAGCAGCAAGGGGGCTCTGGAAAACATTCAGTACTTC.

This clonotype was seen only once. The chain carries TRBV9 and TRBJ2-5; 9 bases fit TRBD1. The CDR3 consists of 17 residues. The V segment lost 3 bases and the J segment 5 bases; nucleotides outside the gene matches: 14. Per the germline V gene, CDR1 is SGDLS and CDR2 is YYNGEE. The CDR3 spells CASSATWDREASETQYF. CDR3 bases: TGTGCCAGCAGCGCTACCTGGGACAGGGAGGCGTCGGAGACCCAGTACTTC.

This clonotype was found many times. The V and J genes are TRBV27 and TRBJ2-1; no reliable D call. The CDR3 runs to 13 residues. V shed 5 bases and J shed 2 bases, with 7 bases lying between them. The germline V gene encodes CDR1 MNHEY and CDR2 SMNVEV (reference sequence). CDR3 nucleotide sequence: TGTGCCAGCAGTCGTCTGCCCTACAATGAGCAGTTCTTC. This translates into CASSRLPYNEQFF.

The chain employs TRBV5-5 and TRBJ2-7; 7 bases line up with TRBD2. Per the germline V gene, CDR1 is SGHKS and CDR2 is YYEKEE (reference sequence). The CDR3 loop spans 15 amino acids. The ends lost 4 bases at V and 1 base at J; junction bases unmatched: 8. CDR3 nucleotide sequence: TGTGCCAGCAGCCTCGAGGCGGGAGCATCCTACGAGCAGTACTTC. It specifies CASSLEAGASYEQYF.

This clonotype has a count of ten or more. The chain employs TRBV20-1 and TRBJ1-1; TRBD1 might be the D (5 bases). The CDR3 sequence is 13 residues long. V shed 5 bases and J shed 1 base, with 11 bases lying between them. CDR1 and CDR2 (germline): DFQATT, SNEGSKA (reference sequence). This CDR3 reads CSASEGTNTEAFF. The CDR3 bases are TGCAGTGCTTCCGAGGGGACGAACACTGAAGCTTTCTTT.

This clonotype was recorded many times. V and J are TRBV2 and TRBJ1-1; D is unclear. This CDR3 is 14 amino acids long. Germline V gives CDR1 SNHLY, CDR2 FYNNEI. V was cut by 3 bases and J by 0 bases, with 8 bases left in between. The DNA for the CDR3 is TGTGCCAGCAGTGATACGGGTATGAACACTGAAGCTTTCTTT. It is translated as CASSDTGMNTEAFF.

This clonotype was found many times. The J gene is TRBJ2-3, the V gene TRBV5-4; D possibly corresponds to TRBD2 (7 bases). V dropped 4 bases and J dropped 6 bases, with 21 bases sitting between them. The CDR3 runs 16 residues. In germline, CDR1 is SGHNT, CDR2 YYREEE (reference sequence). Here the CDR3 DNA reads TGTGCCAGCAGCCCTGGAGGGGGGGTAGGGATGGATACGCAGTATTTT. Translated: CASSPGGGVGMDTQYF. The whole variable domain, filled in from reference TRBV5-4 and TRBJ2-3, reads ETGVTQSPTHLIKTRGQQVTLRCSSQSGHNTVSWYQQALGQGPQFIFQYYREEENGRGNFPPRFSGLQFPNYSSELNVNALELDDSALYLCASSPGGGVGMDTQYFGPGTRLTVL.

The chain links TRBV3-1 to TRBJ2-1; D call uncertain. Germline V gives CDR1 LGHDT, CDR2 YNNKEL (reference sequence). Between the trimmed V and J ends, which lost 4 bases and 5 bases, there was a span of 9 bases. The CDR3 is 13 residues long. DNA for the CDR3: TGTGCCAGCAGCCGGGCAGGCGACAATGAGCAGTTCTTC. The encoded protein is CASSRAGDNEQFF.

The V call is TRBV7-2, the J call TRBJ2-1, with TRBD2 identical over 14 bases. The V segment lost 5 bases and the J segment 0 bases; nucleotides outside the gene matches: 6. The CDR3 extends over 18 amino acids. The germline CDR1 and CDR2 sequences are SGHTA and FQGNSA. The CDR3 loop is CASSMTSGGASSYNEQFF. As DNA, the CDR3 is TGTGCCAGCAGCATGACTAGCGGGGGGGCGAGCTCCTACAATGAGCAGTTCTTC.

This clonotype was seen ten or more times. The chain has TRBV6-1 and TRBJ2-3; no clear D gene. Trimming took 1 base from V and 2 from J, leaving 7 bases between them. This CDR3 has 14 amino acids. Germline V gives CDR1 MNHNS, CDR2 SASEGT. The chain's CDR3 is CASSEGDDTDTQYF. The CDR3 DNA is TGTGCCAGCAGTGAAGGGGATGACACAGATACGCAGTATTTT.

This clonotype was counted ten times or more. The chain has TRBV12-3 or TRBV12-4 and TRBJ2-5, with a possible D match to TRBD2 (7 bases). The V gene lost 6 bases and the J gene lost 0 bases, with 14 bases spanning the gap. CDR3 length equals 15 residues. Here the CDR3 reads CASRGGQGNQETQYF. The CDR3 nucleotides are TGTGCCAGCAGGGGGGGGCAAGGAAACCAAGAGACCCAGTACTTC.

This clonotype was seen repeatedly, ten times or more. The chain carries TRBV9 and TRBJ1-2, with D maybe TRBD1 (6 bases). Trimming pared 3 bases from V and 3 bases from J, leaving 12 bases between. The CDR3 is made up of 14 amino acids. Germline assignment: CDR1 SGDLS and CDR2 YYNGEE. CDR3: CASSEQGVDYGYTF. CDR3 sequence (DNA): TGTGCCAGCAGCGAACAGGGAGTGGACTATGGCTACACCTTC.

This chain links TRBV20-1 with TRBJ2-5, with 7 bases matching TRBD2. Germline loops: CDR1 DFQATT, CDR2 SNEGSKA (reference sequence). Trimming removed 1 base from V and 3 bases from J; junction bases left unmatched: 11. This CDR3 spans 16 amino acids. In DNA, the CDR3 is TGCAGTGCTAGAGTTTTCCCCGGGACTATCGAAGAGACCCAGTACTTC. This encodes CSARVFPGTIEETQYF.

This clonotype was observed many times. The chain uses TRBV27 and TRBJ2-3, with a weak D call TRBD2 (7 bases). Germline CDR1 MNHEY, CDR2 SMNVEV (reference sequence). V was trimmed by 2 bases and J by 7 bases, leaving 13 bases between them. This CDR3 has 14 residues. CDR3 coding DNA: TGTGCCAGCAGTTTAGGGAGGGGGGGTAATACGCAGTATTTT. Encoded protein: CASSLGRGGNTQYF.

This clonotype appeared a few times. CDR3 sequence reads: CSAGGRYQETQYF. The CDR3 bases are TGCAGTGCAGGGGGGCGTTACCAAGAGACCCAGTACTTC. The rearrangement uses TRBV20-1 and TRBJ2-5, with D perhaps assigned TRBD1 or TRBD2 (6 bases each). CDR1 and CDR2 from the germline V gene are DFQATT and SNEGSKA (reference sequence). The CDR3 is made up of 13 amino acids. V dropped 6 bases and J dropped 0 bases, with 11 bases sitting between them.

This clonotype was counted a few times. This chain joins TRBV7-8 and TRBJ2-1; D is unclear. V was trimmed by 5 bases and J by 7 bases, leaving 24 bases between them. There are 17 residues in the CDR3. The germline CDR1 and CDR2 sequences are SGHVS and FQNEAQ. CDR3 residues: CASSLSGPLLLGNEQFF. Here the CDR3 DNA reads TGTGCCAGCAGCCTCTCCGGGCCTCTCCTCCTGGGGAATGAGCAGTTCTTC.

This clonotype has just a few counts. CDR3 in DNA: TGTGCCAGCAGCTTAGGGAGCATTCAGTACTTC. Protein sequence: CASSLGSIQYF. The V and J genes are TRBV7-9 and TRBJ2-4; D remains unclear. This CDR3 has 11 amino acids. The germline V and J ends were trimmed by 1 base and 9 bases, with 4 bases remaining between them. Per the germline V gene, CDR1 is SEHNR and CDR2 is FQNEAQ (reference sequence).

This clonotype was found many times. The chain joins TRBV5-1 to TRBJ2-3, with D unresolved. Germline loops: CDR1 SGHRS, CDR2 YFSETQ. Trimming removed 0 bases at V and 2 bases at J, with 10 bases between. There are 15 residues in the CDR3. The CDR3 sequence is CASSLAPEYTDTQYF. The CDR3, as DNA: TGCGCCAGCAGCTTGGCCCCAGAATACACAGATACGCAGTATTTT.

This clonotype has ten or more counts. The chain uses TRBV20-1 and TRBJ2-7; 8 nucleotides match TRBD1. V lost 3 bases, J lost 6 bases, and 10 bases stayed unmatched. Germline CDR1 is DFQATT and CDR2 is SNEGSKA (reference sequence). This CDR3 is built from 14 residues. The CDR3 DNA reads TGCAGTGCTAGGAAGACAGGGGACGTCTCCGAGCAGTACTTC. It yields the protein CSARKTGDVSEQYF.

The sample holds many counts of this clonotype. The genes are TRBV20-1 and TRBJ2-1; 9 bases are a match to TRBD2. Germline V gene sequence: CDR1 DFQATT, CDR2 SNEGSKA (reference sequence). The CDR3 has 15 amino acids. Losses at the gene ends were 3 bases for V and 6 bases for J; bases not matched to a gene: 9. The CDR3 sequence is CSASLAGGPGNEQFF. The CDR3 DNA is TGCAGTGCTAGCCTCGCGGGAGGGCCGGGCAATGAGCAGTTCTTC.

This CDR3 is CASSHGGTEAFF. The CDR3 nucleotides are TGTGCCAGCAGTCATGGGGGAACTGAAGCTTTCTTT. The rearrangement links TRBV28 to TRBJ1-1; perhaps TRBD1 as D (5 bases). V shed 5 bases and J shed 5 bases, with 9 bases lying between them. The germline V gene has CDR1 MDHEN and CDR2 SYDVKM. The CDR3 totals 12 residues. The entire variable domain, with the rest obtained from reference TRBV28 and TRBJ1-1, is as follows: DVKVTQSSRYLVKRTGEKVFLECVQDMDHENMFWYRQDPGLGLRLIYFSYDVKMKEKGDIPEGYSVSREKKERFSLILESASTNQTSMYLCASSHGGTEAFFGQGTRLTVV.

This clonotype has just a few counts. J is TRBJ2-7 and V is TRBV5-1; D might be TRBD2 (6 bases). CDR1 is SGHRS, CDR2 YFSETQ, per germline. This CDR3 region has 15 residues. V dropped 4 bases and J dropped 0 bases, with 14 bases sitting between them. The CDR3 sequence: CASSRRGKSSYEQYF. CDR3 DNA sequence: TGCGCCAGCAGCCGTCGGGGGAAAAGCTCCTACGAGCAGTACTTC.